Sequencing of this T cell receptor (beta chain) was carried out in a study of quantifying T cell responses using KT2 cells. Study-level background: cDNA was made from DNase-treated RNA using alpha and beta constant primers.

Germline-derived CDR1 and CDR2 are SQVTM and ANQGSEA. The V end lost 4 bases, the J end lost 1 base, and 10 bases lay between the germline ends. The CDR3 is 13 residues long. Fixed numbers of PBMC received varying amounts of KT2 cells. A single-stranded UMI oligo with SP2 sequence was ligated to cDNA 3' ends. An equimolar mix of RC1.1 and RC1.2 primed the beta chain across TRBC1 and TRBC2. MiXCR, run by TCRdb on the UMI-ligation and nested PCR reads, gives a single entry per CDR3 protein. The sample has tens of thousands of distinct CDR3 sequences; 6% to 9.5% are singletons. The sequenced material came from PBMCs spiked with cells of the T cell clone KT2. This sequence was found in a human donor. The rearrangement links TRBV29-1 to TRBJ1-1, with D perhaps TRBD1 (5 bases). The DNA for the CDR3 is TGCAGCGTTGGTGGCAGGGCGAACACTGAAGCTTTCTTT. This encodes CSVGGRANTEAFF. The full variable domain, its missing parts supplied by reference TRBV29-1 and TRBJ1-1, is SAVISQKPSRDICQRGTSLTIQCQVDSQVTMMFWYRQQPGQSLTLIATANQGSEATYESGFVIDKFPISRPNLTFSTLTVSNMSPEDSSIYLCSVGGRANTEAFFGQGTRLTVV.